The source of this T cell receptor (beta chain) is a study of cytomegalovirus exposure and HLA in healthy donors. Whole-study context: Among the 300 to 450 genotyped donors, approximately 82% were placed in the Caucasian-associated ancestry cluster.

Study outcomes and limitations: Presence/absence analyses supposed approximately even sequencing depth among donors. For most TCR beta V segments, an earlier analysis put the productive rate at about 87% or about 30% of the time.

Primers included in the PCR were 60 Vbeta and 13 Jbeta primers. Data came from immunoSEQ multiplex PCR; TCRdb stores just in-frame clones and leaves some out. The repertoire includes over 100,000 clones, nearly 80% of them detected once, and about 1.1% sits in the top ten. The CDR3 has 17 residues. Germline V gene lookup returns CDR1 MGHRA and CDR2 YSYEKL. V trimming: 0 bases; J trimming: 7 bases; junction bases outside the gene matches: 8. Of note for this clone: Antigen unknown.

Sequencing was carried out using PBMCs. The rearrangement links TRBV4-1 to TRBJ1-5; 11 bases match TRBD1. This receptor was obtained from a male donor in good health and CMV-seronegative. The CDR3 DNA reads as TGCGCCAGCAGCCAAGATGGAAGGACAGGGGGCTGGCAGCCCCAGCATTTT. It yields the protein CASSQDGRTGGWQPQHF.